This is a list of T cell receptor beta chains from one sample in a study of blood T cell repertoires in COVID-19. Produced via immunoSEQ multiplex PCR; TCRdb's table is partial and in-frame only. The table includes about 180,000 clones, less than 90% detected once. Sequencing was done on a sample of peripheral blood. The source is a woman in her seventies with COVID-19, enrolled during active disease. Both conserved end residues are part of each CDR3. A D gene is named only where the DNA matches it firmly. The listing skips clone size in some rows; elsewhere it reads once, few, many or a size class.

size	V	length	D	J	CDR3	DNA
.	TRBV5-1	12	.	TRBJ2-1	CASSPPPGEQFF	TGCGCCAGCAGCCCGCCCCCGGGGGAGCAGTTCTTC
.	TRBV19	12	TRBD2	TRBJ2-3	CASSIGLAQQYF	TGTGCCAGTAGCATTGGACTAGCGCAACAGTATTTT
.	TRBV28	15	.	TRBJ2-7	CASSRPGTSAYEQYF	TGTGCCAGCAGTAGACCGGGGACAAGTGCCTACGAGCAGTACTTC
.	TRBV5-1	14	TRBD2	TRBJ2-7	CASSLAGPSYEQYF	TGCGCCAGCAGCCTAGCGGGACCCTCCTACGAGCAGTACTTC
.	TRBV3-1/TRBV3-2	15	.	TRBJ2-3	CASRMWGDATDTQYF	TGTGCCAGCAGAATGTGGGGGGATGCCACAGATACGCAGTATTTT
.	TRBV29-1	17	TRBD2	TRBJ2-3	CSKDPGGAGIDTDTQYF	TGCAGTAAGGACCCGGGAGGAGCGGGCATCGACACAGATACGCAGTATTTT
.	TRBV15	13	TRBD2	TRBJ2-3	CAIATGGTDTQYF	TGTGCCATCGCAACCGGGGGGACAGATACGCAGTATTTT
.	TRBV24-1	16	TRBD1	TRBJ2-6	CATSDWTGSGANVLTF	TGTGCCACCAGTGATTGGACAGGGTCTGGGGCCAACGTCCTGACTTTC
.	TRBV19	16	TRBD1	TRBJ2-1	CASSTNRGSSYNEQFF	TGTGCCAGTAGTACGAACAGGGGGAGCTCCTACAATGAGCAGTTCTTC
.	TRBV11-2	15	TRBD1	TRBJ2-5	CASSLTGTGWETQYF	TGTGCCAGCAGCTTAACCGGGACAGGGTGGGAGACCCAGTACTTC
.	TRBV5-4	16	TRBD1	TRBJ2-5	CASSTGDRGSQETQYF	TGTGCCAGCAGCACGGGGGACAGGGGGTCCCAAGAGACCCAGTACTTC
once	TRBV5-1	14	.	TRBJ2-7	CASSAGTQIYEQYF	TGCGCCAGCAGCGCCGGGACTCAAATCTACGAGCAGTACTTC
.	TRBV4-1	17	TRBD2	TRBJ2-1	CASSQDGREGPYNEQFF	TGCGCCAGCAGCCAAGATGGGCGGGAGGGCCCCTACAATGAGCAGTTCTTC
.	TRBV19	14	.	TRBJ2-7	CASSGGQNSYEQYF	TGTGCCAGTAGCGGGGGACAGAACTCCTACGAGCAGTACTTC
.	TRBV19	12	.	TRBJ2-4	CASSIQEGARHF	TGTGCCAGTAGTATTCAGGAGGGGGCGCGGCACTTC
.	TRBV11-2	17	.	TRBJ2-2	CASSLIGAGRRTGELFF	TGTGCCAGCAGCTTAATTGGGGCGGGAAGGAGGACCGGGGAGCTGTTTTTT
.	TRBV15	17	TRBD2	TRBJ2-1	CATSRVGTSGRSNEQFF	TGTGCCACCAGCAGAGTGGGGACTAGCGGGAGATCTAATGAGCAGTTCTTC
.	TRBV6-4	13	.	TRBJ1-2	CASSASRFGGYTF	TGTGCCAGCAGTGCGAGCAGGTTTGGTGGCTACACCTTC
.	TRBV11-2	15	TRBD1	TRBJ2-7	CASSLPPGQGYEQYF	TGTGCCAGCAGCTTACCCCCGGGACAGGGGTACGAGCAGTACTTC
few	TRBV3-1/TRBV3-2	15	TRBD2	TRBJ2-1	CASSQGLAGKDEQFF	TGTGCCAGCAGCCAGGGACTAGCGGGAAAGGATGAGCAGTTCTTC
few	TRBV28	18	TRBD2	TRBJ2-1	CASSLTFSGGRAGNEQFF	TGTGCCAGCAGTCTCACCTTTAGTGGCGGGAGGGCGGGCAATGAGCAGTTCTTC
.	TRBV24-1	14	TRBD2	TRBJ2-7	CATSVGSGSDEQYF	TGTGCCACCAGTGTTGGTAGCGGGAGTGACGAGCAGTACTTC
.	TRBV27	17	TRBD1	TRBJ2-5	CASSLSGQGGYQETQYF	TGTGCCAGCAGTCTCAGCGGACAGGGGGGATATCAAGAGACCCAGTACTTC
.	TRBV20-1	16	.	TRBJ1-2	CSASGQGLYSNYGYTF	TGCAGTGCTAGTGGGCAGGGACTATATTCTAACTATGGCTACACCTTC
once	TRBV6-5	16	.	TRBJ2-2	CASSSPGLANTGELFF	TGTGCCAGCAGTTCCCCAGGACTCGCGAACACCGGGGAGCTGTTTTTT
.	TRBV30	16	TRBD2	TRBJ2-7	CAWSSFTSGSPYEQYF	TGTGCCTGGAGTTCATTTACTAGCGGGAGCCCCTACGAGCAGTACTTC
.	TRBV5-1	15	.	TRBJ2-2	CASSVRDTYTGELFF	TGCGCCAGCAGCGTCCGGGACACCTACACCGGGGAGCTGTTTTTT
.	TRBV6-6	14	TRBD1	TRBJ1-4	CASSSTGGDEKLFF	TGTGCCAGCAGTTCTACAGGGGGGGATGAAAAACTGTTTTTT
.	TRBV6-2/TRBV6-3	19	TRBD1	TRBJ2-4	CASSSWGQGTLTAKNIQYF	TGTGCCAGCAGTTCATGGGGACAGGGGACCCTCACGGCCAAAAACATTCAGTACTTC
.	TRBV30	15	.	TRBJ2-3	CAWNQVGGLTDTQYF	TGTGCCTGGAACCAGGTCGGGGGTTTAACAGATACGCAGTATTTT
.	TRBV7-3	16	TRBD2	TRBJ2-1	CASSLTGLESYNEQFF	TGTGCCAGCAGCTTAACGGGACTAGAATCCTACAATGAGCAGTTCTTC
.	TRBV7-8	16	TRBD2	TRBJ2-1	CASKSFGTSSYNEQFF	TGTGCCAGCAAAAGTTTTGGGACTAGCTCCTACAATGAGCAGTTCTTC
.	TRBV30	12	.	TRBJ2-7	CAWSTSGWEQYF	TGTGCCTGGAGTACATCAGGGTGGGAGCAGTACTTC
few	TRBV2	14	TRBD2	TRBJ2-1	CASSEGTSWNEQFF	TGTGCCAGCAGTGAAGGGACTAGCTGGAATGAGCAGTTCTTC
.	TRBV2	15	TRBD1	TRBJ1-2	CASSEVGAASGGNRF	TGTGCCAGCAGTGAAGTTGGGGCAGCCTCAGGGGGAAATCGCTTC
.	TRBV28	16	.	TRBJ2-7	CASSNQGLGKAYEQYF	TGTGCCAGCAGTAACCAGGGACTGGGAAAAGCCTACGAGCAGTACTTC
few	TRBV24-1	16	.	TRBJ1-5	CATSDPQRGSNQPQHF	TGTGCCACCAGTGATCCCCAGAGGGGGAGCAATCAGCCCCAGCATTTT
.	TRBV5-1	15	TRBD2	TRBJ2-1	CASSLAVSGSNEQFF	TGCGCCAGCAGCTTGGCAGTTAGCGGGAGTAATGAGCAGTTCTTC
.	TRBV28	17	TRBD2	TRBJ2-3	CASSLRTSGRATDTQYF	TGTGCCAGCAGTTTAAGGACTAGCGGGAGGGCCACAGATACGCAGTATTTT
.	TRBV5-6	15	TRBD1	TRBJ2-4	CASSLGDRGLDIQYF	TGTGCCAGCAGCTTAGGGGACAGGGGTTTGGACATTCAGTACTTC
.	TRBV6-6	15	TRBD1	TRBJ2-7	CASRLPGQGADEQYF	TGTGCCAGCAGACTGCCGGGACAGGGGGCTGACGAGCAGTACTTC
.	TRBV7-6	15	.	TRBJ1-3	CASSLLESSGNTIYF	TGTGCCAGCAGCTTACTGGAGAGCTCTGGAAACACCATATATTTT
.	TRBV2	16	.	TRBJ1-5	CASSERGRGSNQPQHF	TGTGCCAGCAGTGAACGGGGCAGGGGTAGCAATCAGCCCCAGCATTTT
.	TRBV11-3	16	TRBD2	TRBJ2-1	CASSPSGGGSYNEQFF	TGTGCCAGCAGCCCCTCCGGCGGGGGCTCCTACAATGAGCAGTTCTTC
.	TRBV6-2/TRBV6-3	16	.	TRBJ2-1	CASSYFREIPYNEQFF	TGTGCCAGCAGTTACTTTCGGGAGATCCCCTACAATGAGCAGTTCTTC
.	TRBV2	14	.	TRBJ1-1	CASRVPVMNTEAFF	TGTGCCAGCAGGGTCCCAGTGATGAACACTGAAGCTTTCTTT
.	TRBV7-9	14	TRBD1	TRBJ1-5	CASSQWDRGEPQHF	TGTGCCAGCAGCCAATGGGACAGGGGAGAGCCCCAGCATTTT
.	TRBV2	15	TRBD2	TRBJ2-1	CASRGSGRPLNEQFF	TGTGCCAGCAGAGGTAGCGGGAGGCCTCTCAATGAGCAGTTCTTC
.	TRBV2	15	TRBD2	TRBJ2-2	CATSGTSGNTGELFF	TGTGCCACCTCCGGGACTAGCGGTAACACCGGGGAGCTGTTTTTT
once	TRBV27	13	.	TRBJ2-7	CASSRDRSYEQYF	TGTGCCAGCAGCCGCGACAGGTCCTACGAGCAGTACTTC
.	TRBV28	13	.	TRBJ1-1	CASSLKQNTEAFF	TGTGCCAGCAGTTTAAAGCAGAACACTGAAGCTTTCTTT
.	TRBV28	13	.	TRBJ1-2	CASRATGRDGYTF	TGTGCCAGCAGGGCAACAGGGAGGGATGGCTACACCTTC
few	TRBV29-1	15	TRBD2	TRBJ2-2	CSVEKLAGNTGELFF	TGCAGCGTTGAAAAACTAGCGGGGAACACCGGGGAGCTGTTTTTT
.	TRBV6-4	18	TRBD2	TRBJ2-5	CASSAYRGTSGSTETQYF	TGTGCCAGCAGTGCTTACCGGGGGACTAGCGGGAGCACAGAGACCCAGTACTTC
few	TRBV7-8	16	TRBD1	TRBJ2-7	CASSPPGTGESYEQYF	TGTGCCAGCAGCCCGCCCGGGACAGGGGAATCGTACGAGCAGTACTTC
few	TRBV2	14	TRBD1	TRBJ2-7	CASTQDRWAYEQYF	TGTGCCAGCACCCAGGACAGGTGGGCCTACGAGCAGTACTTC